The 20 T cell receptor beta chains below all came from one sample that was sequenced in a study of cytomegalovirus exposure and HLA in healthy donors. PCR involved 60 Vbeta and 13 Jbeta primers. The protocol was immunoSEQ multiplex PCR, while the TCRdb copy is restricted to in-frame clones and leaves out a portion. The profile shows 110,000 to 150,000 clones, roughly three quarters of them singletons. The sample taken for sequencing was PBMCs. The source of these receptors is a woman between 50 and 59 years old in good health and CMV-seronegative.

The J gene is TRBJ1-3, the V gene TRBV5-4; 7 bases are shared with TRBD1. Germline V CDR1 and CDR2: SGHNT, YYREEE (reference sequence). V dropped 4 bases and J dropped 4; count of bases not matched to a gene: 8. CDR3 length equals 15 residues. The CDR3 loop reads CASSPGTDRGNTIYF. The CDR3 DNA reads TGTGCCAGCAGCCCAGGGACAGATAGAGGAAACACCATATATTTT.

This chain links TRBV19 with TRBJ2-1; 8 bases match TRBD1. The germline gives CDR1 LNHDA, CDR2 SQIVND (reference sequence). The CDR3 length is 16 residues. V shed 4 bases and J 0 bases; nucleotides not matched to a gene: 5. In nucleotides, the CDR3 is TGTGCCAGTAGTACCCGGACAGGGAGCTCCTACAATGAGCAGTTCTTC. It encodes CASSTRTGSSYNEQFF.

The chain joins TRBV6-1 to TRBJ1-1, with TRBD1 matching over 8 bases. J was trimmed by 4 bases and V by 9 bases; bases with no gene match: 7. This CDR3 comprises 13 residues. Per germline, CDR1 MNHNS and CDR2 SASEGT. Written as DNA, the CDR3 is TGTGCCAGTCGGACAGGGCGGTCCACTGAAGCTTTCTTT. This sequence encodes CASRTGRSTEAFF.

CDR3 sequence reads: CSVSGWNTEAFF. Written as DNA, the CDR3 is TGCAGCGTTTCAGGTTGGAACACTGAAGCTTTCTTT. The V gene is TRBV29-1, the J gene TRBJ1-1, with D uncertain. Trimming pared 5 bases from V and 1 base from J, leaving 8 bases between. This CDR3 has 12 residues. The germline CDR1 and CDR2 sequences are SQVTM and ANQGSEA.

This chain connects TRBV5-1 to TRBJ1-4; D perhaps matches TRBD1 (5 bases). The CDR3 is made up of 15 amino acids. The germline V gene encodes CDR1 SGHRS and CDR2 YFSETQ. V was pared by 4 bases and J by 8 bases, with 18 bases between. Here the CDR3 DNA reads TGCGCCAGCAGCGGTGAAGCCAGACAGTACGAAAAACTGTTTTTT. As protein: CASSGEARQYEKLFF. Supplemented by reference TRBV5-1 and TRBJ1-4, the full variable domain reads KAGVTQTPRYLIKTRGQQVTLSCSPISGHRSVSWYQQTPGQGLQFLFEYFSETQRNKGNFPGRFSGRQFSNSRSEMNVSTLELGDSALYLCASSGEARQYEKLFFGSGTQLSVL.

This rearrangement joins TRBV19 to TRBJ1-2; 7 bases are a match to TRBD1. Germline CDR1 and CDR2: LNHDA and SQIVND (reference sequence). Trimming removed 6 bases from V and 3 bases from J; junction bases left unmatched: 1. The CDR3 has 12 amino acids. The CDR3 region has the DNA TGTGCCAGTAGGGGACAGTACTATGGCTACACCTTC. This gives the protein CASRGQYYGYTF.

This clone was seen just once. This sequence joins TRBV5-1 and TRBJ2-3; 8 bases line up with TRBD1. The trim removed 1 base at V and 3 bases at J, leaving 4 bases unmatched. The germline CDR1 and CDR2 sequences are SGHRS and YFSETQ. This CDR3 contains 15 residues. The CDR3 DNA sequence: TGCGCCAGCAGCTTGTCGGACAGGGCGACAGATACGCAGTATTTT. Its translation: CASSLSDRATDTQYF.

J is TRBJ2-1 and V is TRBV21-1; TRBD1 is the table's D call, not checked against the DNA. TRBV21-1 is assigned pseudogene status. The CDR3 totals 15 residues. The DNA of the CDR3 is TGTGCCAGCAGCCCCAGGGTGCCTATCCACAATGAGCAGTTCTTC. Translated, it gives CASSPRVPIHNEQFF.

This clone was recorded once. The V gene is TRBV7-2, the J gene TRBJ2-3, with 13 bases aligning to TRBD2. Germline assignment: CDR1 SGHTA and CDR2 FQGNSA. Germline trimming cut 5 bases from V and 6 bases from J; bases unmatched to any gene: 5. The CDR3 loop spans 15 amino acids. CDR3 region: CASSRTSGGSDTQYF. In DNA, the CDR3 is TGTGCCAGCAGCAGGACTAGCGGGGGATCTGATACGCAGTATTTT. The entire variable domain, with the rest obtained from reference TRBV7-2 and TRBJ2-3, is as follows: GAGVSQSPSNKVTEKGKDVELRCDPISGHTALYWYRQSLGQGLEFLIYFQGNSAPDKSGLPSDRFSAERTGGSVSTLTIQRTQQEDSAVYLCASSRTSGGSDTQYFGPGTRLTVL.

V and J are TRBV7-3 and TRBJ2-1; 11 bases align to TRBD2. The CDR3 contains 18 residues. Germline-derived CDR1 and CDR2 are SGHTA and FQGTGA. V lost 5 bases, J lost 7 bases, and 16 bases stayed unmatched. The CDR3 protein is CASSASLSGGASFNEQFF. CDR3 sequence (DNA): TGTGCCAGCAGCGCGTCACTTAGCGGGGGGGCCTCTTTTAATGAGCAGTTCTTC.

J is TRBJ1-1 and V is TRBV30; D call uncertain. This CDR3 has 14 amino acids. V lost 4 bases, J lost 8 bases, and 20 bases lay in between. Looked up from germline, CDR1 is GTSNPN and CDR2 is SVGIG (reference sequence). The CDR3 loop reads CAWIGGPGPEEAFF. DNA for the CDR3: TGTGCCTGGATCGGAGGTCCAGGACCTGAGGAAGCTTTCTTT.

The chain is built from TRBV7-2 and TRBJ2-1; 8 bases agree with TRBD2. The CDR3 runs 16 residues. Germline lookup yields CDR1 SGHTA and CDR2 FQGNSA. V lost 1 base and J lost 5; bases outside the gene matches: 7. CDR3 in amino acids: CASSLGWRGVNNEQFF. DNA for the CDR3: TGTGCCAGCAGCTTAGGATGGCGGGGGGTAAACAATGAGCAGTTCTTC.

The chain employs TRBV6-6 and TRBJ2-1, with TRBD2 matching 15 bases. V gave up 6 bases and J gave up 4 bases; unmatched junction bases: 4. The CDR3 extends over 16 amino acids. Germline V lookup: CDR1 MNHNY, CDR2 SVGAGI (reference sequence). For the CDR3, the DNA is TGTGCCAGCAGGGGGACTAGCGGGGGGTTATACAATGAGCAGTTCTTC. Its protein is CASRGTSGGLYNEQFF.

The rearrangement uses TRBV29-1 and TRBJ1-2; D gene unclear. CDR1 and CDR2 (germline): SQVTM, ANQGSEA. The CDR3 is 15 residues long. Trimming removed 7 bases from V and 0 bases from J, with 18 bases in between. The CDR3 nucleotides are TGCAGCGCCGCGACCGGGTTTCGCTCTAACTATGGCTACACCTTC. This codes for CSAATGFRSNYGYTF.

This rearrangement joins TRBV5-6 to TRBJ1-6; D not resolved. Germline CDR1 is SGHDT and CDR2 is YYEEEE. CDR3 length: 17 residues. V was trimmed by 2 bases and J by 0 bases, leaving 12 bases between them. CDR3 coding DNA: TGTGCCAGCAGCTTTGCAACGGTTAGCTCCTATAATTCACCCCTCCACTTT. Translated: CASSFATVSSYNSPLHF. Full variable domain (outside the CDR3, taken from reference TRBV5-6 and TRBJ1-6): DAGVTQSPTHLIKTRGQQVTLRCSPKSGHDTVSWYQQALGQGPQFIFQYYEEEERQRGNFPDRFSGHQFPNYSSELNVNALLLGDSALYLCASSFATVSSYNSPLHFGNGTRLTVT.

The genes are TRBV29-1 and TRBJ2-7; 7 positions match TRBD1. The V gene end was trimmed by 4 bases and the J gene end by 3 bases; junction bases not matched to a gene: 6. The CDR3 consists of 13 residues. Germline values: CDR1 SQVTM, CDR2 ANQGSEA. CDR3 in DNA: TGCAGCGTTGCGGTGTCAGGGGGCTACGAGCAGTACTTC. Its translation: CSVAVSGGYEQYF.

The V call is TRBV19, the J call TRBJ2-5; a possible D gene is TRBD2 (6 bases). Per germline, CDR1 LNHDA and CDR2 SQIVND (reference sequence). The CDR3 contains 14 residues. Trimming took 6 bases from V and 2 from J, leaving 13 bases between them. CDR3 bases: TGTGCCAGTAGCCCCTCAGGGACTCAAGAGACCCAGTACTTC. This codes for CASSPSGTQETQYF.

V is TRBV15 and J is TRBJ2-1; 9 bases are a match to TRBD2. The CDR3 loop spans 20 amino acids. Trimming at V came to 0 bases and at J to 0 bases, leaving 12 bases not matched to a gene. Per germline, CDR1 LNHNV and CDR2 YYDKDF (reference sequence). CDR3 sequence (DNA): TGTGCCACCAGCAGAGATGGGGCCCCGCGGGGGGGGCTCTCCTACAATGAGCAGTTCTTC. It is translated as CATSRDGAPRGGLSYNEQFF.

The J gene is TRBJ1-1, the V gene TRBV4-1; weak D call: TRBD1 (5 bases). Trimming removed 7 bases from V and 4 bases from J, with 22 bases in between. This CDR3 spans 16 amino acids. CDR1 is MGHRA, CDR2 YSYEKL, per germline. CDR3 bases: TGCGCCAGCAACTTCCCTGGGGGGACGGGGAGCACTGAAGCTTTCTTT. It translates to CASNFPGGTGSTEAFF.

V and J are TRBV28 and TRBJ2-7; 8 bases line up with TRBD2. The V gene end was trimmed by 4 bases and the J gene end by 3 bases; junction bases not matched to a gene: 8. The CDR3 has 15 amino acids. Germline V gene sequence: CDR1 MDHEN, CDR2 SYDVKM. The CDR3 loop reads CASSSRGGPNYEQYF. The CDR3 DNA sequence: TGTGCCAGCAGTTCACGCGGGGGGCCTAACTACGAGCAGTACTTC.